The 32 T cell receptor beta chains below come from one sample, sequenced in a study of regulatory T cells in long-lasting Graves disease. With iRepertoire HTBI primers and Arm-PCR of CDR3 regions, TCR beta libraries were built. MiXCR was run by TCRdb on the multiplex PCR reads, yielding one entry per CDR3 protein. The data show roughly 560,000 distinct CDR3 sequences, 12% seen once. Time point meaning: newly diagnosed GD, antithyroid drugs for less than 3 months. PBMCs provided the RNA from which the TCR library was made. A further study also used this sample, focusing on T cells in Graves' hyperthyroidism and ophthalmopathy.

Sample: peripheral blood mononuclear cells (PBMCs), taken at new diagnosis, from a patient treated with antithyroid drugs. The receptors derive from a woman younger than 45 with Graves disease.

This clonotype was observed a handful of times. The chain recombines TRBV18 with TRBJ2-7; TRBD1 agrees at 10 bases. Germline V lookup: CDR1 KGHSH, CDR2 LQKENI. CDR3 length: 16 residues. With V trimmed by 4 bases and J by 6 bases, 12 bases remained unmatched. This chain's CDR3 is CASSLQWRQGASEQYF. The CDR3 DNA is TGTGCCAGCTCACTCCAATGGAGACAGGGGGCGTCCGAGCAGTACTTC.

This clonotype was recorded many times. CDR3 bases: TGTGCCAGCAGCGTAGGAGGGGGGGGAAACACCATATATTTT. It is translated as CASSVGGGGNTIYF. The chain recombines TRBV9 with TRBJ1-3; weak D call: TRBD1 (6 bases). V gave up 0 bases and J gave up 4 bases, with 8 bases separating them. Germline CDR1 reads SGDLS; CDR2 reads YYNGEE. The CDR3 loop spans 14 amino acids.

This clonotype was seen a handful of times. The rearrangement uses TRBV19 and TRBJ2-3; 7 positions match TRBD2. Germline V gene data show CDR1 as LNHDA and CDR2 as SQIVND (reference sequence). V shed 4 bases and J 4 bases; nucleotides not matched to a gene: 8. This CDR3 is 15 amino acids long. The CDR3, as DNA: TGTGCCAGTAGTAGGCCAACTAGCGAACCAGATACGCAGTATTTT. It is translated as CASSRPTSEPDTQYF.

This clonotype was counted a few times. The gene calls are TRBV3-1 and TRBJ1-4, with 9 bases fitting TRBD1. CDR3 length: 18 amino acids. The trim removed 2 bases at V and 0 bases at J, leaving 7 bases unmatched. The germline gives CDR1 LGHDT, CDR2 YNNKEL (reference sequence). The CDR3 sequence is CASSQFGQGHATNEKLFF. In DNA, the CDR3 is TGTGCCAGCAGCCAATTCGGACAGGGGCATGCAACTAATGAAAAACTGTTTTTT.

This clonotype showed up just a few times. The J gene is TRBJ1-1, the V gene TRBV20-1; TRBD1 matches 7 bases. With V trimmed by 6 bases and J by 1 base, 11 bases remained unmatched. This CDR3 contains 15 residues. Germline CDR1 DFQATT, CDR2 SNEGSKA (reference sequence). The CDR3 nucleotides read TGCAGTGCCCCAACAGGGGTATCGGGGAACACTGAAGCTTTCTTT. Protein sequence: CSAPTGVSGNTEAFF.

This clonotype has at least ten counts. One end of the junction varies from germline; a read error may be responsible. The chain combines TRBV11-3 with TRBJ1-2; D possibly corresponds to TRBD1 (6 bases). CDR1 and CDR2 from the germline V gene are SGHNT and YENEEA. This CDR3 is built from 15 residues. The CDR3 nucleotides read TGTGCCAGCAGCGCCGGTCTCAGGGGCACCTATGACTACACCTTC. This translates into CASSAGLRGTYDYTF.

This clonotype was found many times. The V call is TRBV4-1, the J call TRBJ2-3; D is ambiguous. The CDR3 is 13 amino acids. Between the trimmed V and J ends, which lost 1 base and 5 bases, there was a span of 7 bases. Germline V CDR1 and CDR2: MGHRA, YSYEKL. CDR3 coding DNA: TGCGCCAGCAGCCAAGTCGTGGGAGATACGCAGTATTTT. Protein product: CASSQVVGDTQYF.

A few counts support this clonotype. The rearrangement joins TRBV6-2 or TRBV6-3 to TRBJ1-1; D gene uncertain. The CDR3 loop spans 14 amino acids. V was pared by 3 bases and J by 2 bases, with 10 bases between. Looked up from germline, CDR1 is MNHEY and CDR2 is SVGEGT. CDR3 sequence: CASSYVNSNTEAFF. CDR3 bases: TGTGCCAGCAGTTATGTTAACAGTAACACTGAAGCTTTCTTT.

This clonotype was recorded at least ten times. This chain links TRBV28 with TRBJ1-5; possibly TRBD1 for D (5 bases). Trimming cost V 5 bases and J 7 bases, with 12 bases left between them. This CDR3 has 13 residues. Germline V gene sequence: CDR1 MDHEN, CDR2 SYDVKM. CDR3 amino acids: CASSGTLRQPQHF. CDR3 nucleotides: TGTGCCAGCAGTGGGACGTTACGGCAGCCCCAGCATTTT.

The sample holds a few counts of this clonotype. The chain is built from TRBV16 and TRBJ2-7; D gene uncertain. Looked up from germline, CDR1 is KGHSY and CDR2 is FQNENV. CDR3 length: 18 amino acids. Trimming took off 4 bases at V and 4 bases at J, with 26 bases between the two ends. CDR3 amino acids: CASSPGQVRLPHFYEQYF. The CDR3 coding sequence is TGTGCCAGCAGCCCTGGGCAGGTCCGACTGCCACATTTTTACGAGCAGTACTTC.

This clonotype has ten or more counts. This rearrangement joins TRBV11-1 to TRBJ1-1; D unclear. Germline CDR1 is SGHAT and CDR2 is FQDESV (reference sequence). The CDR3 contains 15 residues. Trimming took 2 bases from V and 3 from J, leaving 13 bases between them. CDR3 loop: CASSLRPDKDTEAFF. DNA of the CDR3: TGTGCCAGCAGCTTAAGGCCCGACAAGGACACTGAAGCTTTCTTT.

This clonotype has ten or more counts. V and J are TRBV2 and TRBJ2-5, with 9 bases identical to TRBD1. The CDR3 extends over 14 amino acids. Germline loops: CDR1 SNHLY, CDR2 FYNNEI. V lost 2 bases to trimming and J lost 4 bases; unmatched junction nucleotides: 2. The CDR3 region is CASSENRGRETQYF. The CDR3 DNA reads as TGTGCCAGCAGTGAAAACAGGGGGCGAGAGACCCAGTACTTC.

This clonotype was picked up many times. The V gene is TRBV2, the J gene TRBJ2-3; 11 bases agree with TRBD2. This CDR3 region has 16 residues. The J segment lost 4 bases and the V segment lost 4 bases, leaving 7 bases of the junction unmatched. CDR1 SNHLY and CDR2 FYNNEI come from the germline V gene. CDR3 sequence (DNA): TGTGCCAGCAGTGCTGGTAGCGGGAGGGCGGCAGATACGCAGTATTTT. Its protein is CASSAGSGRAADTQYF.

The chain is built from TRBV15 and TRBJ1-2; 8 bases match TRBD1. V shed 0 bases, J shed 4 bases, and the junction held 4 bases outside the gene matches. CDR3 size: 15 residues. Germline assignment: CDR1 LNHNV and CDR2 YYDKDF (reference sequence). CDR3 protein: CATSRDVTGVYGYTF. CDR3 nucleotides: TGTGCCACCAGCAGAGATGTGACAGGGGTCTATGGCTACACCTTC.

The chain combines TRBV6-4 with TRBJ2-3; TRBD2 agrees at 13 bases. V lost 3 bases to trimming and J lost 4 bases; unmatched junction nucleotides: 1. This CDR3 has 15 amino acids. The V gene's germline CDR1 is MRHNA and CDR2 SNTAGT. For the CDR3, the DNA is TGTGCCAGCAGTGAAGGGACTAGCGGGGCAGATACGCAGTATTTT. It specifies CASSEGTSGADTQYF.

This clonotype was detected many times. J is TRBJ2-7 and V is TRBV4-2; TRBD1 or TRBD2 may be the D gene (6 bases each). V dropped 3 bases and J dropped 2 bases, with 14 bases sitting between them. CDR1 and CDR2 (germline): LGHNA, YNFKEQ. The CDR3 is 15 amino acids. DNA of the CDR3: TGTGCCAGCAGCCACGTAGGGGGGAGGACCTACGAGCAGTACTTC. As protein: CASSHVGGRTYEQYF.

V is TRBV19 and J is TRBJ1-1, with a tentative D call TRBD1 (5 bases). The length of the CDR3 is 14 residues. The V end was cut by 3 bases, the J end by 3 bases, with 11 bases between. Germline V CDR1 and CDR2: LNHDA, SQIVND (reference sequence). CDR3 sequence (DNA): TGTGCCAGTAGTATCGGCAGGGCGGACACTGAAGCTTTCTTT. Amino acid sequence: CASSIGRADTEAFF.

This clonotype occurred a few times. Just one base apart from a much larger clone, this may be a read error. The V gene is TRBV20-1, the J gene TRBJ1-1; tentative D call: TRBD1 (5 bases). The CDR3 loop spans 15 amino acids. Germline CDR1 reads DFQATT; CDR2 reads SNEGSKA (reference sequence). The CDR3 protein is CSARPLRRADTEDFF. The CDR3 bases are TGCAGTGCTAGACCACTCCGCAGGGCGGACACTGAAGATTTCTTT.

This clonotype was picked up many times. The rearrangement uses TRBV6-1 and TRBJ2-7, with D unresolved. V shed 2 bases and J shed 5 bases, with 16 bases lying between them. In germline, CDR1 is MNHNS, CDR2 SASEGT. The CDR3 extends over 15 amino acids. CDR3 amino acids: CASSEYRTRSDEQYF. The CDR3 DNA follows: TGTGCCAGCAGTGAATATAGGACGAGAAGCGACGAGCAGTACTTC.

This chain uses TRBV6-1 with TRBJ2-2; 9 nucleotides line up with TRBD1. Per germline, CDR1 MNHNS and CDR2 SASEGT. V was clipped by 6 bases and J by 4 bases; unmatched bases: 6. This CDR3 is built from 15 residues. The CDR3 nucleotides are TGTGCCAGCAGGAGAGGGACAGGGAGCACCGGGGAGCTGTTTTTT. Encoded protein: CASRRGTGSTGELFF.

V is TRBV7-9 and J is TRBJ1-3; D gene unclear. The V and J ends lost 5 bases and 3 bases respectively, with 8 bases between them. This CDR3 contains 13 residues. Germline values: CDR1 SEHNR, CDR2 FQNEAQ (reference sequence). The CDR3 nucleotides read TGTGCCAGCAGCCCCAAGTATGGAAACACCATATATTTT. Translation: CASSPKYGNTIYF. The complete variable domain, with remaining parts taken from reference TRBV7-9 and TRBJ1-3, reads DTGVSQNPRHKITKRGQNVTFRCDPISEHNRLYWYRQTLGQGPEFLTYFQNEAQLEKSRLLSDRFSAERPKGSFSTLEIQRTEQGDSAMYLCASSPKYGNTIYFGEGSWLTVV.

This clonotype has ten or more counts. V gene TRBV20-1 combines with J gene TRBJ2-3; TRBD1 might be the D (5 bases). Deletions cut 0 bases from V and 4 bases from J, with 11 bases between. Germline V CDR1 and CDR2: DFQATT, SNEGSKA (reference sequence). The CDR3 contains 14 residues. CDR3 sequence (DNA): TGCAGTGCTAGAGATGGGCAGGGCGCAGATACGCAGTATTTT. This encodes CSARDGQGADTQYF.

This clonotype showed up many times. The chain uses TRBV7-2 and TRBJ1-2, with D perhaps matching TRBD1 (6 bases). The CDR3 extends over 14 amino acids. The germline V gene encodes CDR1 SGHTA and CDR2 FQGNSA. Trimming took off 5 bases at V and 12 bases at J, with 22 bases between the two ends. The CDR3 protein is CASSLGQRPGIDTF. CDR3 in DNA: TGTGCCAGCAGCCTCGGACAGCGGCCAGGGATAGACACCTTC.

This clonotype was observed a few times. The chain joins TRBV28 to TRBJ2-5, with D unclear. This CDR3 region has 12 residues. Germline lookup yields CDR1 MDHEN and CDR2 SYDVKM. Deletions cut 5 bases from V and 5 bases from J, with 9 bases between. In nucleotides, the CDR3 is TGTGCCAGCAGTGGGGTGAGGGAGACCCAGTACTTC. It specifies CASSGVRETQYF.

At least ten counts were recorded for this clonotype. The chain employs TRBV12-3 or TRBV12-4 and TRBJ2-7, with 9 bases identical to TRBD2. The ends lost 6 bases at V and 3 bases at J; junction bases unmatched: 3. The CDR3 contains 13 residues. DNA for the CDR3: TGTGCCAGCAGGCGGGAGGGCCGCTACGAGCAGTACTTC. As protein: CASRREGRYEQYF.

This clonotype was observed many times. The chain couples TRBV6-1 to TRBJ1-2; a weak D match, TRBD1 (5 bases). Germline V gives CDR1 MNHNS, CDR2 SASEGT. This CDR3 region has 18 residues. V was clipped by 6 bases and J by 3 bases, with 26 bases between them. This CDR3 reads CASRDGSRAIGGDYGYTF. The CDR3 DNA sequence: TGTGCCAGCAGGGACGGGAGCCGGGCCATTGGGGGTGACTATGGCTACACCTTC.

The chain carries TRBV6-1 and TRBJ2-7, with D hard to call. The V gene lost 6 bases and the J gene lost 9 bases, with 6 bases spanning the gap. Germline V lookup: CDR1 MNHNS, CDR2 SASEGT. The CDR3 contains 9 residues. In DNA form, the CDR3 reads TGTGCCAGCAGAAGGCGGCAGTACTTC. It specifies CASRRRQYF.

This chain uses TRBV29-1 with TRBJ1-4; D is unresolved. With 5 bases removed from V and 7 bases from J, the gap between germline ends came to 8 bases. The CDR3 runs to 11 residues. Germline CDR1 is SQVTM and CDR2 is ANQGSEA. The DNA of the CDR3 is TGCAGCGTTCGGGCGGGTGAAAAACTGTTTTTT. This sequence encodes CSVRAGEKLFF.

The chain recombines TRBV7-9 with TRBJ1-2; 7 bases align to TRBD1. J lost 8 bases, V lost 2 bases, and 8 bases had no gene match. The CDR3 sequence is 14 residues long. Germline values: CDR1 SEHNR, CDR2 FQNEAQ (reference sequence). The CDR3 region has the DNA TGTGCCAGCAGCTTATCAGGGGGTTATGGAGGCTACACCTTC. This encodes CASSLSGGYGGYTF. Drawing the rest from reference TRBV7-9 and TRBJ1-2, the complete variable domain is DTGVSQNPRHKITKRGQNVTFRCDPISEHNRLYWYRQTLGQGPEFLTYFQNEAQLEKSRLLSDRFSAERPKGSFSTLEIQRTEQGDSAMYLCASSLSGGYGGYTFGSGTRLTVV.

This clonotype was observed a few times. This chain joins TRBV29-1 and TRBJ1-1, with TRBD1 identical over 7 bases. Germline lookup yields CDR1 SQVTM and CDR2 ANQGSEA. This CDR3 is 16 amino acids long. Losses at the gene ends were 4 bases for V and 1 base for J; bases not matched to a gene: 12. CDR3 coding DNA: TGCAGCGTTGCTGACAGGGCGGCCACCGGGAACACTGAAGCTTTCTTT. Residues: CSVADRAATGNTEAFF.

The chain couples TRBV7-9 to TRBJ2-7; 10 bases match TRBD2. There are 20 residues in the CDR3. V lost 5 bases and J lost 3; bases outside the gene matches: 22. The germline V gene encodes CDR1 SEHNR and CDR2 FQNEAQ (reference sequence). DNA for the CDR3: TGTGCCAGCAGCCCCCACCCTCTAGCGGGAGAACCTGGCACCCACTACGAGCAGTACTTC. This sequence encodes CASSPHPLAGEPGTHYEQYF.

This clonotype was detected many times. The V gene is TRBV6-1, the J gene TRBJ2-7; no definite D call. Per the germline V gene, CDR1 is MNHNS and CDR2 is SASEGT. Deletions cut 8 bases from V and 0 bases from J, with 11 bases between. The CDR3 loop spans 13 amino acids. CDR3 amino acids: CASGLHLSYEQYF. The CDR3 nucleotides are TGTGCCAGCGGCTTACACCTCTCCTACGAGCAGTACTTC.